This T cell receptor (beta chain) was documented in a study of T cells after yellow fever vaccination. Study summary: Libraries from low-cell-number fractions were prepared with the SMART-Seq v4 Ultra Low Input RNA kit.

Synthesis of TCR cDNA relied on 5'RACE template switching, which attached a universal primer site and UMIs. Using its own MiXCR run on the 5' RACE reads, TCRdb lists one record per CDR3 protein. This table has approximately 340,000 distinct CDR3 sequences, 8.5% to 10% appearing once. Findings and limits, study-wide: The secondary response showed a weaker magnitude and a faster peak, day 5 versus 15. In FACS-sorted repertoires, abundant clonotypes from the bulk population could appear as contaminants.

This clonotype was seen more than once but under ten times. Its specificity is not known. This clonotype originated in a man younger than 30 who received the YFV17D yellow fever vaccine. Sequencing used PBMCs, obtained on the day of the first yellow fever vaccination.

The chain's CDR3 is CASREHGAWTEAFF. The DNA for the CDR3 is TGCGCCAGCCGAGAACATGGTGCTTGGACTGAAGCTTTCTTT. The chain links TRBV5-1 to TRBJ1-1; D call uncertain. The CDR3 has 14 residues. Trimming pared 7 bases from V and 5 bases from J, leaving 18 bases between. CDR1 and CDR2 (germline): SGHRS, YFSETQ.